This TCR beta chain was sequenced during a study of control samples from healthy donors and cancer patients (dated by TCRdb to the early 2020s). The method behind the library was the immunoSEQ multiplex PCR assay. TCRdb provides this immuneACCESS table in a form limited to in-frame rearrangements. Some clones are lacking; in checked studies, under half of them reflect an unresolved V gene, and why the rest are absent is not known. Recorded for this sample are some 120,000 clones; approximately 94% of them occurred a single time. The ten largest clonotypes hold 1.7% of the sample. As to this clone: The clone's antigen remains unknown. The sample holds no much larger clone one base away, and base qualities are not on file.

The V end loses 4 bases and the J end loses 6 bases, and a stretch of 8 bases separates them. The CDR3 spans 12 residues, from the cysteine through the phenylalanine. Just CDR3 DNA is preserved here, 36 bases in frame from base 1. The source of this sequence is a man in his fifties with head and neck cancer. This chain is built from TRBV12-3 or TRBV12-4 and TRBJ2-3; the D gene assignment is ambiguous. Sequenced input: PBMCs. The CDR3 corresponds to CASSSVGDTQYF. At the DNA level, the sequence is TGTGCCAGCAGTTCGGTCGGGGATACGCAGTATTTT.